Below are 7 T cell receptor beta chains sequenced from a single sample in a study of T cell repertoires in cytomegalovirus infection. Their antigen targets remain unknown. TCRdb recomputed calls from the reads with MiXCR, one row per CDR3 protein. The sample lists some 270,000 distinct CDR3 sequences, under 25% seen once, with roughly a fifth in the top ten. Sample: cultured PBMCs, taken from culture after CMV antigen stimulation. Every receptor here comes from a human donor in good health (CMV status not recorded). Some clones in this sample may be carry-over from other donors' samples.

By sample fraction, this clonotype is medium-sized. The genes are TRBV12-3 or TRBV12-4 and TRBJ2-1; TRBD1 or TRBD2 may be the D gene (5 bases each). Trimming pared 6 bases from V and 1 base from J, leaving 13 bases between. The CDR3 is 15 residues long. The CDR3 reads CASSPGTESYNEQFF. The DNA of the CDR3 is TGTGCCAGCAGCCCCGGGACGGAATCCTACAATGAGCAGTTCTTC.

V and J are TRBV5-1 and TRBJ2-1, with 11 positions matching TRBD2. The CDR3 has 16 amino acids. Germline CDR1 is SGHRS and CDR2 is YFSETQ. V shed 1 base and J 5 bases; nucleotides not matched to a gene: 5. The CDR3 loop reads CASSLTSGRGHNEQFF. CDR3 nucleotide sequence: TGCGCCAGCAGCTTGACTAGCGGGAGAGGACACAATGAGCAGTTCTTC.

CDR3 nucleotides: TGCGCCAGCAGCCCACAAGTCGCTTCACATCTCTCCTACGAGCAGTACTTC. Amino acid sequence: CASSPQVASHLSYEQYF. This sequence joins TRBV4-1 and TRBJ2-7; D gene uncertain. Trimming took off 4 bases at V and 0 bases at J, with 19 bases between the two ends. This CDR3 is built from 17 residues. Per germline, CDR1 MGHRA and CDR2 YSYEKL.

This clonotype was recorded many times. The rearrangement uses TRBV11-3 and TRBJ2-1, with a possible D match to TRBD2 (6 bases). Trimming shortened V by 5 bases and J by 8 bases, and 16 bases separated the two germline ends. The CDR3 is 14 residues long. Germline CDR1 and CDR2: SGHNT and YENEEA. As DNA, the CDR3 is TGTGCCAGCAGCCCTAGGGACTCCCGGGATGAGCAGTTCTTC. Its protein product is CASSPRDSRDEQFF.

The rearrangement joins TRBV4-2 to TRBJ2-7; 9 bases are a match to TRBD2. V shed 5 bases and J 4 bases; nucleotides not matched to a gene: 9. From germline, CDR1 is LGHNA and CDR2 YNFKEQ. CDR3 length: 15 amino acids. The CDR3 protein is CASSSRGSGRYEQYF. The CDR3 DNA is TGTGCCAGCAGCTCCCGGGGTAGCGGGAGATACGAGCAGTACTTC.

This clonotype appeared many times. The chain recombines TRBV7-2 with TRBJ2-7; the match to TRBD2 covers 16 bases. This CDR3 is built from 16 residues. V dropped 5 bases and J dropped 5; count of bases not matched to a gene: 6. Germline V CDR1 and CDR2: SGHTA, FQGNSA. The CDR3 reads CASSQGLAGGQNEQYV. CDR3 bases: TGTGCCAGCAGCCAGGGACTAGCGGGAGGGCAGAACGAGCAGTACGTC.

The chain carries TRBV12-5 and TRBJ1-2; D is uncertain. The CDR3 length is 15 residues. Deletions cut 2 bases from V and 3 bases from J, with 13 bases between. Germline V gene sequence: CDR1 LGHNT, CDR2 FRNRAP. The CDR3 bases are TGTGCTAGTGGTTTGAGTGGGAGTATCCACTATGGCTACACCTTC. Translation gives CASGLSGSIHYGYTF.